These 18 T cell receptor beta chains share one sample of origin, sequenced in a study of CD4 T cells in relation to SARS-CoV-2 and coronaviruses. TCRdb keeps only in-frame clones here, not all; method: immunoSEQ multiplex PCR. This repertoire shows around 30,000 clones, roughly four fifths found once; its top ten account for nearly 3.5%. These receptors have no known antigen. The sequencing sample was made of memory CD4+ T cells from PBMCs, cultured in vitro. The source of these receptors is an adult with COVID-19.

The V gene is TRBV18, the J gene TRBJ2-7; the match to TRBD1 covers 7 bases. The length of the CDR3 is 15 residues. The junction had 12 bases not matched to a gene; V was cut back by 8 bases and J by 2 bases. Germline V CDR1 and CDR2: KGHSH, LQKENI. This chain's CDR3 is CASQQGTQGAYEQYF. CDR3 in DNA: TGTGCCAGCCAACAAGGGACCCAGGGGGCCTACGAGCAGTACTTC.

The genes are TRBV19 and TRBJ1-5; a possible D gene is TRBD1 (5 bases). Trimming took 3 bases from V and 2 from J, leaving 11 bases between them. The CDR3 length is 15 residues. Germline CDR1 reads LNHDA; CDR2 reads SQIVND (reference sequence). The chain's CDR3 is CASSISGSGNQPQHF. DNA for the CDR3: TGTGCCAGTAGTATTTCAGGGTCTGGCAATCAGCCCCAGCATTTT.

The chain employs TRBV23-1 and TRBJ2-7; tentatively, D is TRBD2 (5 bases). TRBV23-1 is given ORF status, its function remaining uncertain. Between the trimmed V and J ends, which lost 0 bases and 3 bases, there was a span of 12 bases. The CDR3 totals 15 residues. The CDR3 nucleotides are TGCGCCAGCAGTCAATCTGAAAAGCGGCACTACGAGCAGTACTTC. Its translation is CASSQSEKRHYEQYF.

J is TRBJ2-2 and V is TRBV7-3; D possibly corresponds to TRBD2 (5 bases). Germline V gene data show CDR1 as SGHTA and CDR2 as FQGTGA. CDR3 length: 16 residues. V was clipped by 0 bases and J by 2 bases, with 10 bases between them. Here the CDR3 DNA reads TGTGCCAGCAGCTTAACGTCCGGAGGAAACACCGGGGAGCTGTTTTTT. It yields the protein CASSLTSGGNTGELFF.

The chain links TRBV5-1 to TRBJ1-3; D remains ambiguous. V was trimmed by 5 bases and J by 0 bases, leaving 12 bases between them. The CDR3 runs to 15 residues. Germline assignment: CDR1 SGHRS and CDR2 YFSETQ. The DNA for the CDR3 is TGCGCCAGCAGTCCGGGCGAGTTCTCTGGAAACACCATATATTTT. Translation gives CASSPGEFSGNTIYF.

This clone was counted once. The chain couples TRBV28 to TRBJ2-7; no reliable D call. There are 14 residues in the CDR3. The germline V gene has CDR1 MDHEN and CDR2 SYDVKM. Trimming shortened V by 3 bases and J by 2 bases, and 11 bases separated the two germline ends. CDR3 residues: CASSFTNPPYEQYF. The DNA for the CDR3 is TGTGCCAGCAGTTTCACTAACCCTCCCTACGAGCAGTACTTC.

V gene TRBV28 combines with J gene TRBJ2-5; 12 bases are shared with TRBD2. CDR1 is MDHEN, CDR2 SYDVKM, per germline. V gave up 9 bases and J gave up 5 bases; unmatched junction bases: 16. The CDR3 is 17 residues long. CDR3 sequence reads: CASPPPQTSGSAETQYF. The CDR3 bases are TGTGCCAGTCCCCCCCCACAGACTAGCGGGAGTGCGGAGACCCAGTACTTC.

The J gene is TRBJ2-7, the V gene TRBV2, with 9 bases lining up with TRBD1. The germline V gene has CDR1 SNHLY and CDR2 FYNNEI. The CDR3 loop spans 16 amino acids. V trimming: 1 base; J trimming: 3 bases; junction bases outside the gene matches: 7. CDR3 nucleotide sequence: TGTGCCAGCAGTGAAGGGTCGGACAGGGGAGTCTACGAGCAGTACTTC. It yields the protein CASSEGSDRGVYEQYF. Combining the CDR3 with reference TRBV2 and TRBJ2-7 gives the whole variable domain EPEVTQTPSHQVTQMGQEVILRCVPISNHLYFYWYRQILGQKVEFLVSFYNNEISEKSEIFDDQFSVERPDGSNFTLKIRSTKLEDSAMYFCASSEGSDRGVYEQYFGPGTRLTVT.

The chain employs TRBV7-2 and TRBJ1-6; D is ambiguous. CDR1 SGHTA and CDR2 FQGNSA come from the germline V gene. Deletions cut 5 bases from V and 5 bases from J, with 10 bases between. The CDR3 is 14 residues long. For the CDR3, the DNA is TGTGCCAGCAGCAGTACAAGGGATAATTCACCCCTCCACTTT. It yields the protein CASSSTRDNSPLHF.

V usage is TRBV5-1 and J usage is TRBJ1-3, with D possibly TRBD1 on 6 matching bases. The length of the CDR3 is 15 residues. V shed 0 bases and J shed 7 bases, with 14 bases lying between them. Per germline, CDR1 SGHRS and CDR2 YFSETQ. CDR3 in DNA: TGCGCCAGCAGCTTGGTGGGGGCCCTTTGGAACACCATATATTTT. Amino acid sequence: CASSLVGALWNTIYF. Supplemented by reference TRBV5-1 and TRBJ1-3, the full variable domain reads KAGVTQTPRYLIKTRGQQVTLSCSPISGHRSVSWYQQTPGQGLQFLFEYFSETQRNKGNFPGRFSGRQFSNSRSEMNVSTLELGDSALYLCASSLVGALWNTIYFGEGSWLTVV.

This clone came up a few times. The V call is TRBV24-1, the J call TRBJ1-1; D not resolved. CDR3 length equals 13 residues. From germline, CDR1 is KGHDR and CDR2 SFDVKD. V lost 8 bases to trimming and J lost 2 bases, with 11 bases between them. The CDR3 bases are TGTGCCACCACCGAAGGGTTTAACACTGAAGCTTTCTTT. Protein: CATTEGFNTEAFF.

J is TRBJ2-5 and V is TRBV2; D remains unclear. Germline lookup yields CDR1 SNHLY and CDR2 FYNNEI. The germline V and J ends were trimmed by 6 bases and 3 bases, with 11 bases remaining between them. CDR3 length: 13 residues. The DNA of the CDR3 is TGTGCCAGCAGACGGCGGAGAGAAGAGACCCAGTACTTC. Translating it yields CASRRRREETQYF.

The chain has TRBV28 and TRBJ2-1, with 9 bases aligning to TRBD2. Looked up from germline, CDR1 is MDHEN and CDR2 is SYDVKM. This CDR3 region has 15 residues. V trimming: 5 bases; J trimming: 9 bases; junction bases outside the gene matches: 11. The chain's CDR3 is CASSQGGGRASEQFF. CDR3 in DNA: TGTGCCAGCAGTCAGGGGGGCGGGAGGGCGAGTGAGCAGTTCTTC.

V gene TRBV4-3 combines with J gene TRBJ2-1; D possibly uses TRBD1 or TRBD2 (5 bases each). Trimming took 0 bases from V and 7 from J, leaving 22 bases between them. Germline V gene sequence: CDR1 LGHNA, CDR2 YSLEER. The CDR3 extends over 18 amino acids. CDR3 region: CASSQDLSWDANFNEQFF. CDR3 bases: TGCGCCAGCAGCCAAGATTTGAGCTGGGACGCGAATTTTAATGAGCAGTTCTTC.

V and J are TRBV6-6 and TRBJ2-7; D is perhaps TRBD1 (5 bases). CDR3 length: 12 residues. Germline loops: CDR1 MNHNY, CDR2 SVGAGI (reference sequence). V was trimmed by 3 bases and J by 3 bases, leaving 6 bases between them. CDR3 sequence: CASSYQGYEQYF. DNA of the CDR3: TGTGCCAGCAGTTATCAGGGCTACGAGCAGTACTTC.

This clone was seen once. The V call is TRBV5-4, the J call TRBJ2-1; possibly TRBD2 for D (6 bases). Germline loops: CDR1 SGHNT, CDR2 YYREEE (reference sequence). Trimming shortened V by 4 bases and J by 10 bases, and 15 bases separated the two germline ends. The CDR3 totals 13 residues. This CDR3 is CASSRDSLPEQFF. The CDR3 DNA reads TGTGCCAGCAGCCGGGACTCCCTCCCAGAGCAGTTCTTC.

This chain uses TRBV12-3 or TRBV12-4 with TRBJ2-3, with D hard to call. This CDR3 comprises 13 residues. V dropped 4 bases and J dropped 1 base, with 6 bases sitting between them. The CDR3 sequence is CASSSSGTDTQYF. CDR3 nucleotide sequence: TGTGCCAGCAGTTCGAGTGGCACAGATACGCAGTATTTT.

This chain joins TRBV5-1 and TRBJ1-6; D is perhaps TRBD1 (5 bases). CDR1 SGHRS and CDR2 YFSETQ come from the germline V gene. CDR3 length: 14 amino acids. The ends were cut back, 4 bases at V and 7 bases at J, with 12 bases in the middle. The CDR3, as DNA: TGCGCCAGCAGCATTGGGACGGGAAATTCACCCCTCCACTTT. Protein: CASSIGTGNSPLHF.